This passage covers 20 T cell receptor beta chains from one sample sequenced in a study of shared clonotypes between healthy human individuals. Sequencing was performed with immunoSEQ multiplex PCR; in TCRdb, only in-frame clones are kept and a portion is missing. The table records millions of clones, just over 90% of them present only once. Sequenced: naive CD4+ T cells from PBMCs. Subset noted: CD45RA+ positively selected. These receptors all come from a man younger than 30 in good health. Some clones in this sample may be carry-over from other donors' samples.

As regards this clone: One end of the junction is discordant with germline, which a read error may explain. CDR3 protein: CASSSSDSPNNF. The CDR3 DNA is TGTGCCAGCAGCTCCTCGGACAGCCCAAACAACTTC. The chain recombines TRBV5-4 with TRBJ2-7; D is perhaps TRBD1 (6 bases). The CDR3 extends over 12 amino acids. Germline V gene sequence: CDR1 SGHNT, CDR2 YYREEE (reference sequence).

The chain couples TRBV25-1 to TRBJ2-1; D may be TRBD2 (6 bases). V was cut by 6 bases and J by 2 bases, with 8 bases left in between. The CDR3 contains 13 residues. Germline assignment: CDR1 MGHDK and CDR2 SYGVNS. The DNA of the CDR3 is TGTGCCAGCAGGGGACTGACCTACAATGAGCAGTTCTTC. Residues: CASRGLTYNEQFF.

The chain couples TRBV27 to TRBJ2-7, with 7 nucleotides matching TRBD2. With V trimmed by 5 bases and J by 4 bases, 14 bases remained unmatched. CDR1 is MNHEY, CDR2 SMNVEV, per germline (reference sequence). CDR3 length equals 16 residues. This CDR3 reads CASSPRLAGAIYEQYF. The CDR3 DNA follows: TGTGCCAGCAGTCCGAGACTAGCAGGAGCGATTTACGAGCAGTACTTC.

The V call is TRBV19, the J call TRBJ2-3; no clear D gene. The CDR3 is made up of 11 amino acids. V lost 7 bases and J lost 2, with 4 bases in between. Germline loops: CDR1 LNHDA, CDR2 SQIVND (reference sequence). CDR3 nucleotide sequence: TGTGCCAGTAAATACACAGATACGCAGTATTTT. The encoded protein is CASKYTDTQYF.

The CDR3 loop reads CASSLESQGGNEQFF. CDR3 bases: TGTGCCAGCAGCTTAGAGTCCCAGGGGGGCAATGAGCAGTTCTTC. J is TRBJ2-1 and V is TRBV7-9; D possibly corresponds to TRBD1 (7 bases). V dropped 1 base and J dropped 6 bases, with 13 bases sitting between them. The germline gives CDR1 SEHNR, CDR2 FQNEAQ (reference sequence). The CDR3 runs to 15 residues.

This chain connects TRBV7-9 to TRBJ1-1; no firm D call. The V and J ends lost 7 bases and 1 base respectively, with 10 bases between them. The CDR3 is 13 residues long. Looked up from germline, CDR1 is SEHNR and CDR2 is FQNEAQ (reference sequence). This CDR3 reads CASTLGENTEAFF. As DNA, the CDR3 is TGTGCCAGCACCCTTGGAGAGAACACTGAAGCTTTCTTT.

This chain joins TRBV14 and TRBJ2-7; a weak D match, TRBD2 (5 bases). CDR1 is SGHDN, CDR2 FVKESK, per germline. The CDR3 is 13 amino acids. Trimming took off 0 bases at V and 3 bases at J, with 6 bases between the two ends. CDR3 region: CASSQEEGYEQYF. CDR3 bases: TGTGCCAGCAGCCAAGAAGAGGGCTACGAGCAGTACTTC.

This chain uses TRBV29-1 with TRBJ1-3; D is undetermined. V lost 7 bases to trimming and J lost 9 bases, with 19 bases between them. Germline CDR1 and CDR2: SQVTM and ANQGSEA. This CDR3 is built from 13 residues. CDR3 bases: TGCAGCGCTCTTTTAGACTCCCTGGGCACCATATATTTT. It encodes CSALLDSLGTIYF.

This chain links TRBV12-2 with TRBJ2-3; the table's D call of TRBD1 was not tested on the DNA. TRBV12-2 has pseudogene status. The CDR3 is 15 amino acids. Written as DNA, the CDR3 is TGTGCAAGTCGCTCCGCCAGGGGGGACACAGATACGCAGTATTTT. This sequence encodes CASRSARGDTDTQYF.

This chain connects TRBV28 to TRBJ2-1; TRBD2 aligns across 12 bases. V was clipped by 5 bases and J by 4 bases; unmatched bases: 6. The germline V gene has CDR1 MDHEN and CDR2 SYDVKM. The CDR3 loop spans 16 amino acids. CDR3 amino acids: CASSDRTSGMYNEQFF. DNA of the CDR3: TGTGCCAGCAGTGACCGGACTAGCGGGATGTACAATGAGCAGTTCTTC. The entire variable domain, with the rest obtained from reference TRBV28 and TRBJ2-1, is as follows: DVKVTQSSRYLVKRTGEKVFLECVQDMDHENMFWYRQDPGLGLRLIYFSYDVKMKEKGDIPEGYSVSREKKERFSLILESASTNQTSMYLCASSDRTSGMYNEQFFGPGTRLTVL.

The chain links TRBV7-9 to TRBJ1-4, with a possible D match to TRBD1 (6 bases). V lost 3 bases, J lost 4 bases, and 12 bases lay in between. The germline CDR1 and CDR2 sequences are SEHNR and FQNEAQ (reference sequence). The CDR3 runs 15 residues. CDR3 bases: TGTGCCAGCAGCTTCACGACAGGCCTTAATGAAAAACTGTTTTTT. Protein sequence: CASSFTTGLNEKLFF.

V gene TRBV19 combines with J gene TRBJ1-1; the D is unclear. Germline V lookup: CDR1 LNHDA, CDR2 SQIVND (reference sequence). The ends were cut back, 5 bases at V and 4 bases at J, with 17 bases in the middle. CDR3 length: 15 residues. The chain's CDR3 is CASSPQEIGSTEAFF. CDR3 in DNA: TGTGCCAGTAGTCCCCAAGAAATAGGGAGCACTGAAGCTTTCTTT.

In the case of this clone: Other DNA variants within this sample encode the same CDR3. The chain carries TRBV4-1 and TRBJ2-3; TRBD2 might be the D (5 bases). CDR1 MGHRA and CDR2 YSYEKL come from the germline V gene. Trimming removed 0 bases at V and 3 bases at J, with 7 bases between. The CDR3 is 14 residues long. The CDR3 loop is CASSQDRGTDTQYF. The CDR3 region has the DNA TGCGCCAGCAGCCAAGATCGGGGAACAGATACGCAGTATTTT.

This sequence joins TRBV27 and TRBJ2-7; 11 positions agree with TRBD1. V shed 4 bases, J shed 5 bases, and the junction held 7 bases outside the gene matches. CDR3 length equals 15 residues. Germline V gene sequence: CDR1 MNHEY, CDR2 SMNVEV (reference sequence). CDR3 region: CASSSPGQGDHEQYF. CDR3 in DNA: TGTGCCAGCAGTTCTCCGGGACAGGGGGACCACGAGCAGTACTTC.

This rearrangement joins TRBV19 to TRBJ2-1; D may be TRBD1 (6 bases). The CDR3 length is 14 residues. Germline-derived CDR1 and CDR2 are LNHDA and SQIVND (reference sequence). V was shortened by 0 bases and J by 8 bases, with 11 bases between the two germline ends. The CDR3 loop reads CASSIDRGSDEQFF. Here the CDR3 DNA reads TGTGCCAGTAGTATAGACAGGGGTAGCGATGAGCAGTTCTTC.

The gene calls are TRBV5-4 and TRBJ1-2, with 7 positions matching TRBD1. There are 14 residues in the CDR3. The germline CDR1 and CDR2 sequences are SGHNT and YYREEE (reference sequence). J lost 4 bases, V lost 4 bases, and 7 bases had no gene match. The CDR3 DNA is TGTGCCAGCAGCCGTGGGACAGATTTCTATGGCTACACCTTC. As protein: CASSRGTDFYGYTF.

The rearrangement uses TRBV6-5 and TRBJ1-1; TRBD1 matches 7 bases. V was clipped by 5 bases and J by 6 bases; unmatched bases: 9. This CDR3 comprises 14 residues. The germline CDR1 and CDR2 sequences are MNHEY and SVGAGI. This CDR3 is CASSPRQGTSEAFF. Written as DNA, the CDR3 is TGTGCCAGCAGTCCCCGACAGGGTACCTCTGAAGCTTTCTTT.

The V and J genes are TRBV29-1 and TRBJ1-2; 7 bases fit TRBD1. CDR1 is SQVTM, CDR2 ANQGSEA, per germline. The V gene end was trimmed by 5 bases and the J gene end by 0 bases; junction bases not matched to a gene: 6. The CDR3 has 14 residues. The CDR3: CSVSRDRSNYGYTF. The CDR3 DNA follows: TGCAGCGTTTCTCGGGACAGATCTAACTATGGCTACACCTTC.

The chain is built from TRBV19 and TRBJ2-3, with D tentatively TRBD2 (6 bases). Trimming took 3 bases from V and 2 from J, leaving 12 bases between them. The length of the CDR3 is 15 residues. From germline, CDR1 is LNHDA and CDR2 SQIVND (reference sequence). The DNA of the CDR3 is TGTGCCAGTAGTATTGGGGGGATACTCACAGATACGCAGTATTTT. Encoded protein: CASSIGGILTDTQYF.

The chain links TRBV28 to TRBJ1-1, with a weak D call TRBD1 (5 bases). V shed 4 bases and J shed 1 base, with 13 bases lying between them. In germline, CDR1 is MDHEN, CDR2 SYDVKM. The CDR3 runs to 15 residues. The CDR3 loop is CASSWAGSGNTEAFF. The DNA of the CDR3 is TGTGCCAGCAGTTGGGCAGGGTCTGGGAACACTGAAGCTTTCTTT.